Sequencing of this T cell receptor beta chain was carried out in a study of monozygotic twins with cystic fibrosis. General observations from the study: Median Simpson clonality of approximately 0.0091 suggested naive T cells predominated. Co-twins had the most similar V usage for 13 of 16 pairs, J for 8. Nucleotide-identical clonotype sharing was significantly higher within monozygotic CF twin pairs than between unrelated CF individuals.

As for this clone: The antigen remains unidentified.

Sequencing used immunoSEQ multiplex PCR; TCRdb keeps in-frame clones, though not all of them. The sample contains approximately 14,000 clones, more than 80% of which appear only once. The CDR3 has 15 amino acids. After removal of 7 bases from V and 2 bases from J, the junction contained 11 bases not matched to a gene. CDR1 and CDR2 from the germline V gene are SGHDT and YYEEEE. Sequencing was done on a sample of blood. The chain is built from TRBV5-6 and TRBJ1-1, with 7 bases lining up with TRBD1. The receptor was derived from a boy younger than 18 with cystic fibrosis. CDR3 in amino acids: CASGRVTGDNTEAFF. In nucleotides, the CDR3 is TGTGCCAGCGGGCGGGTTACAGGGGACAACACTGAAGCTTTCTTT.